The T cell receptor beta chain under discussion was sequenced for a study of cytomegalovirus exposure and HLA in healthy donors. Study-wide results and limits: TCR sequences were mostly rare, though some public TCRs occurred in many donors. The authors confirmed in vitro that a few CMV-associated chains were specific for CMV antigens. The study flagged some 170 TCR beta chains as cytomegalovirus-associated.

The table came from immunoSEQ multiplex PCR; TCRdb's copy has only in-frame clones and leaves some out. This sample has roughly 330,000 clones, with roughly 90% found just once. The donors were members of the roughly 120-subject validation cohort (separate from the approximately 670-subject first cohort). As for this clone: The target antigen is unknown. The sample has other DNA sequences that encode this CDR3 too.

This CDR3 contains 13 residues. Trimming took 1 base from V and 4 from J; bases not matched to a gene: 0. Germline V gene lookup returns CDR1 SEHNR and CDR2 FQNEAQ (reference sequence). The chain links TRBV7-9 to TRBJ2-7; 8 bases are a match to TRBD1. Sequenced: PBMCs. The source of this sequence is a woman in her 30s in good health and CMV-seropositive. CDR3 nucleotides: TGTGCCAGCAGCTTAGACAGGGGGTACGAGCAGTACTTC. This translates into CASSLDRGYEQYF.